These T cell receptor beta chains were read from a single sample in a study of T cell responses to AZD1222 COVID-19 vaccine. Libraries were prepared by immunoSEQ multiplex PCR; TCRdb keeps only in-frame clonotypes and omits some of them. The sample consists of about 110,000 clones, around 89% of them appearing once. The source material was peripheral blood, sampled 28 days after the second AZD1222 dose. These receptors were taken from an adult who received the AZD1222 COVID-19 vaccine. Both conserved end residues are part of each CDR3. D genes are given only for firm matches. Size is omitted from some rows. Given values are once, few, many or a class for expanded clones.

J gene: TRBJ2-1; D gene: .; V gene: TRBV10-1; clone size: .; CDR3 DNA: TGCGCCAGCTTTAGAGAGACTCGAACGGCGAATGAGCAGTTCTTC; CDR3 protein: CASFRETRTANEQFF
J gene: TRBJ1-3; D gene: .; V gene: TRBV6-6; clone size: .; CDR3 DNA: TGTGCCAGCAGGGAGTCCTCTGGAAACACCATATATTTT; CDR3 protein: CASRESSGNTIYF
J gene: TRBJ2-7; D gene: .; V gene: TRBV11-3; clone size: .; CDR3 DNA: TGTGCCAGCAGCGCCAGAGGGGGGGGCGAGCAGTACTTC; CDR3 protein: CASSARGGGEQYF
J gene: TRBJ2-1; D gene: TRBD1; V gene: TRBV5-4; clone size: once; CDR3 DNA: TGTGCCAGCAGCTGGACAGGGGGGACTGAGCAGTTCTTC; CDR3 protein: CASSWTGGTEQFF
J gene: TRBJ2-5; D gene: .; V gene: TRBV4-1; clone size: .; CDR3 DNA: TGCGCCAGCAGCCAAGGAGACTACGGGGCGGCAGAGACCCAGTACTTC; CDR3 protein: CASSQGDYGAAETQYF
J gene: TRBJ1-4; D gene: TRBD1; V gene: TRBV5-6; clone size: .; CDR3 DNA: TGTGCCAGCAGCTTGGAGGGGACAGGGCGGTATGAAAAACTGTTTTTT; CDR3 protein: CASSLEGTGRYEKLFF
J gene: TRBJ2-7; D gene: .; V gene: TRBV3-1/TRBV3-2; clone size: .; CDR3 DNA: TGTGCCAGCAGCCAAGAAGGCCCATATTCCTACGAGCAGTACTTC; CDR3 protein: CASSQEGPYSYEQYF
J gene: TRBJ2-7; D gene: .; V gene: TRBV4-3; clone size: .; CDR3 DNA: TGCGCCAGCAGCCAAGAAAGGGGGAGAAACTACGAGCAGTACTTC; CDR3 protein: CASSQERGRNYEQYF
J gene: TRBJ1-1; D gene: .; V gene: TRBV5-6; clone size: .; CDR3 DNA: TGTGCCAGCAGCCTTCTGAACACTGAAGCTTTCTTT; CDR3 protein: CASSLLNTEAFF
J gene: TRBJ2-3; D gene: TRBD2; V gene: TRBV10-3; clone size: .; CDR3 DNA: TGTGCCAACAAAGCGGGGGGCTCTAGCACAGATACGCAGTATTTT; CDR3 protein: CANKAGGSSTDTQYF
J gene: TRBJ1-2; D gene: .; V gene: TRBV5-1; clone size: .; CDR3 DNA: TGCGCCAGCAGCTTTGAGGGTTCTGGTGGCTACACCTTC; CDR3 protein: CASSFEGSGGYTF
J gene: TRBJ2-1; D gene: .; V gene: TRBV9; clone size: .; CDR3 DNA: TGTGCCAGCAGCGTGACAGGCTCCTACAATGAGCAGTTCTTC; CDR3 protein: CASSVTGSYNEQFF
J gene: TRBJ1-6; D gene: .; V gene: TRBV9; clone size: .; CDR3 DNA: TGTACCAGCAGCGTAAGAGAGCATTCACCCCTCCACTTT; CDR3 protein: CTSSVREHSPLHF
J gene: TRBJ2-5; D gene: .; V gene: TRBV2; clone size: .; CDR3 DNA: TGTGCCAGCAGTGAAAGGGACGGTAAGACCCAGTACTTC; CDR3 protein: CASSERDGKTQYF